One sample yielded the 7 T cell receptor beta chains listed below, sequenced in a study of T cells in Graves' hyperthyroidism and ophthalmopathy. TCR beta CDR3 regions were amplified from RNA. TCR CDR3 regions were first amplified by RT-PCR with HTBI primers. Each CDR3 protein gets one entry after TCRdb re-called the multiplex PCR reads with MiXCR. The sample includes about 290,000 distinct CDR3 sequences, roughly an eighth seen only once; the top ten take 6.5% to 10%. Input material: blood. The receptors were sampled from a woman aged 40-49 years with Graves' hyperthyroidism.

This clonotype was picked up many times. The chain employs TRBV6-1 and TRBJ1-1; D is possibly TRBD1 (6 bases). The CDR3 loop spans 12 amino acids. Germline lookup yields CDR1 MNHNS and CDR2 SASEGT. Trimming shortened V by 6 bases and J by 5 bases, and 10 bases separated the two germline ends. The DNA for the CDR3 is TGTGCCAGCAGCAGGGGAGGAACTGAAGCTTTCTTT. It translates to CASSRGGTEAFF.

This clonotype was observed a handful of times. The CDR3 bases are TGTGCCAGCTCATCTGGGCTTGGCACAGATACGCAGTATTTT. This codes for CASSSGLGTDTQYF. The V and J genes are TRBV2 and TRBJ2-3; D uncertain. The CDR3 has 14 residues. Trimming left V 8 bases short and J 1 base short, with 13 bases between. Germline V gives CDR1 SNHLY, CDR2 FYNNEI.

The sample holds many counts of this clonotype. As DNA, the CDR3 is TGCAGTATGGGGAGGGCTAGCGCCTACAATGAGCAGTTCTTC. Residues: CSMGRASAYNEQFF. V and J are TRBV20-1 and TRBJ2-1; 7 nucleotides line up with TRBD2. The CDR3 consists of 14 residues. The germline V gene encodes CDR1 DFQATT and CDR2 SNEGSKA (reference sequence). V lost 8 bases, J lost 2 bases, and 9 bases stayed unmatched.

This clonotype was recorded many times. The chain has TRBV30 and TRBJ1-1; D perhaps matches TRBD1 (5 bases). Germline CDR1 and CDR2: GTSNPN and SVGIG (reference sequence). Trimming took off 5 bases at V and 7 bases at J, with 17 bases between the two ends. The CDR3 has 13 residues. CDR3 coding DNA: TGTGCCTGGGTCCCGGGACCGCACATTGAAGCTTTCTTT. This codes for CAWVPGPHIEAFF. The entire variable domain, with the rest obtained from reference TRBV30 and TRBJ1-1, is as follows: SQTIHQWPATLVQPVGSPLSLECTVEGTSNPNLYWYRQAAGRGLQLLFYSVGIGQISSEVPQNLSASRPQDRQFILSSKKLLLSDSGFYLCAWVPGPHIEAFFGQGTRLTVV.

Turning to this clonotype: The junction differs from germline at one of its ends, possibly a read error. The chain is built from TRBV10-3 and TRBJ2-7, with TRBD1 identical over 7 bases. Germline CDR1 is ENHRY and CDR2 is SYGVKD. The CDR3 length is 13 residues. CDR3: CTISGQDSSEQYF. The CDR3 DNA reads TGTACCATCAGTGGACAGGACTCTAGTGAGCAGTACTTC.

In its sample, this clonotype was seen a few times. V is TRBV9 and J is TRBJ2-7, with D uncertain. The CDR3 covers 16 residues. Trimming pared 3 bases from V and 0 bases from J, leaving 16 bases between. CDR1 and CDR2 (germline): SGDLS, YYNGEE. As DNA, the CDR3 is TGTGCCAGCAGCGACGGTTTGGGGTTTAGCTCCTACGAGCAGTACTTC. Translated, it gives CASSDGLGFSSYEQYF.

This clonotype came up many times. The chain combines TRBV28 with TRBJ1-1; D gene ambiguous. The CDR3 sequence is 12 residues long. Germline V gives CDR1 MDHEN, CDR2 SYDVKM. Trimming pared 10 bases from V and 5 bases from J, leaving 14 bases between. CDR3 coding DNA: TGTGCCACCCAAGTCCGGGGAACTGAAGCTTTCTTT. Its translation is CATQVRGTEAFF.